This entry concerns a single T cell receptor (beta chain). This sample is part of a study of blood T cell repertoires in COVID-19. Study as a whole: Collection of acute and convalescent COVID-19 samples took place in the United States, Italy and Spain. Nucleic acid was either cDNA or gDNA, and it came from T cells, B-cell-depleted T cells, or PBMCs.

Original methodology: Researchers report that nucleated cell counts were estimated from reference gene primer amplification. Using immunoSEQ multiplex PCR, the repertoire was profiled, and TCRdb retains in-frame clones only, with some absent. That table supplies the V and J calls and clone size; D and trimming were determined from the DNA. The table records 35,000 to 45,000 clones, 75% to 90% of them present only once. The CDR3 has 12 residues. The trim removed 10 bases at V and 7 bases at J, leaving 4 bases unmatched. The germline CDR1 and CDR2 sequences are MNHEY and SMNVEV (reference sequence). The specimen sequenced was peripheral blood. The receptor was isolated from a man aged 55 to 70 with acute or convalescent COVID-19. The chain links TRBV27 to TRBJ1-6; 7 positions agree with TRBD1. CDR3 in DNA: TGTGCCATCGGGACAGCAAATTCACCCCTCCACTTT. Amino acid sequence: CAIGTANSPLHF.